A selection of T cell receptor beta chains follows, all from one sample in a study of blood T cells in healthy people across ages. TCRdb independently ran MiXCR on the 5' RACE reads; one entry per CDR3 protein. There are about 780,000 distinct CDR3 sequences in the sample; about 42% occur only once, and less than 20% lies in the top ten. The specimen was blood. The receptors derive from an elderly man in good health. CDR3s include the opening cysteine and the closing phenylalanine or tryptophan. The D gene is left open where the match is weak. Clone size is shown for a subset of rows, as once, few, many or a class of expanded clone.

many,TRBV6-2/TRBV6-3,.,TRBJ2-5,CASSYSWGETQYF,TGTGCCAGCAGTTACTCGTGGGGGGAGACCCAGTACTTC
few,TRBV6-2/TRBV6-3,TRBD1,TRBJ2-4,CASRNLMGTEKNIQYF,TGTGCCAGCAGGAACTTAATGGGGACAGAGAAAAACATTCAGTACTTC
few,TRBV6-6,.,TRBJ2-6,CASNRDYGANVLTF,TGTGCCAGTAACAGGGATTATGGGGCCAACGTCCTGACTTTC
.,TRBV29-1,.,TRBJ1-3,CSVEDQGTPGNTIYF,TGCAGCGTTGAAGATCAGGGGACACCGGGAAACACCATATATTTT
.,TRBV20-1,.,TRBJ2-7,CSAVSTGRSDEQYF,TGCAGTGCGGTATCGACCGGGCGTTCCGACGAGCAGTACTTC
few,TRBV27,.,TRBJ2-7,CASSDPLRAYEQYF,TGTGCCAGCAGTGACCCTCTCAGGGCCTACGAGCAGTACTTC
.,TRBV7-8,.,TRBJ2-7,CASSLALRESYEQYF,TGTGCCAGCAGCTTAGCCCTCAGGGAATCCTACGAGCAGTACTTC
.,TRBV27,.,TRBJ1-2,CASSGRVNYGYTF,TGTGCCAGCAGCGGCAGGGTTAACTATGGCTACACCTTC
.,TRBV20-1,.,TRBJ1-2,CSAPRDNSYGYTF,TGCAGTGCTCCTAGGGACAACAGTTATGGCTACACCTTC
.,TRBV4-2,TRBD2,TRBJ2-1,CASSTSSGRGNEQFF,TGTGCCAGCAGCACCTCTAGCGGGAGGGGGAATGAGCAGTTCTTC
.,TRBV6-2/TRBV6-3,.,TRBJ2-7,CASREATGVFLHEQYF,TGTGCCAGCAGGGAGGCAACGGGGGTCTTCCTCCACGAGCAGTACTTC
.,TRBV15,TRBD1,TRBJ1-4,CATSREVGTGSLNEKLFF,TGTGCCACCAGCAGAGAGGTCGGGACAGGGTCTCTGAATGAAAAACTGTTTTTT
.,TRBV2,.,TRBJ1-3,CASNPQGLGNTIYF,TGTGCCAGCAACCCGCAGGGCCTTGGAAACACCATATATTTT
few,TRBV14,.,TRBJ1-2,CASSQNEGYTF,TGTGCCAGCAGCCAAAACGAAGGCTACACCTTC
.,TRBV5-5,.,TRBJ2-5,CASSLQPGHGETQYF,TGTGCCAGCAGTCTCCAACCGGGACATGGGGAGACCCAGTACTTC
many,TRBV7-2,TRBD2,TRBJ2-1,CASSLLKTGTSGSIREQFF,TGTGCCAGCAGCCTTCTAAAAACCGGGACTAGCGGGAGTATACGTGAGCAGTTCTTC
many,TRBV6-2/TRBV6-3,.,TRBJ1-1,CASSYSGTLNTEAFF,TGTGCCAGCAGTTACTCCGGGACACTGAACACTGAAGCTTTCTTT
few,TRBV4-3,.,TRBJ2-3,CASSQVDTTDTQYF,TGCGCCAGCAGCCAAGTGGACACCACAGATACGCAGTATTTT
few,TRBV3-1,.,TRBJ2-1,CASSRGREQFF,TGTGCCAGCAGCCGGGGTCGTGAGCAGTTCTTC
.,TRBV29-1,.,TRBJ2-5,CSAPGAVYQETQYF,TGCAGCGCCCCCGGGGCCGTGTACCAAGAGACCCAGTACTTC
.,TRBV7-2,TRBD1,TRBJ1-2,CASSLSRTGAEGYTF,TGTGCCAGCAGCTTATCCCGGACAGGGGCGGAAGGCTACACCTTC
few,TRBV3-1,.,TRBJ2-3,CASSPPGLADTQYF,TGTGCCAGCAGCCCCCCCGGCCTTGCAGATACGCAGTATTTT
few,TRBV12-3/TRBV12-4,.,TRBJ2-1,CASRAGRGTYNEQFF,TGTGCCAGCAGGGCGGGACGGGGGACTTACAATGAGCAGTTCTTC
few,TRBV20-1,.,TRBJ1-2,CSVRYATKNGVKPYNYGYTF,TGCAGTGTGCGGTACGCGACAAAAAACGGGGTGAAACCTTATAACTATGGCTACACCTTC
few,TRBV24-1,TRBD1,TRBJ2-1,CATSRQGISYNEQFF,TGTGCCACCAGTAGACAGGGGATCAGTTACAATGAGCAGTTCTTC
.,TRBV7-2,.,TRBJ2-3,CASSPRRPEDTQYF,TGTGCCAGCAGCCCCCGTCGCCCTGAGGATACGCAGTATTTT
.,TRBV20-1,.,TRBJ2-2,CSAARSPGELFF,TGCAGTGCTGCTAGGTCTCCGGGGGAGCTGTTTTTT
.,TRBV7-2,.,TRBJ2-7,CANSLIYEQYF,TGTGCCAACAGCTTAATCTACGAGCAGTACTTC
.,TRBV28,TRBD2,TRBJ2-7,CAVFGSGSPYEQYF,TGTGCCGTCTTTGGTAGCGGGTCTCCTTACGAGCAGTACTTC
.,TRBV10-3,TRBD1,TRBJ2-6,CAIRLGQGLGANVLTF,TGTGCCATCAGACTAGGACAGGGTCTGGGGGCCAACGTCCTGACTTTC
.,TRBV11-1,.,TRBJ2-7,CASSTLESYEQYF,TGTGCCAGCAGCACCTTGGAGAGCTACGAGCAGTACTTC
.,TRBV24-1,TRBD1,TRBJ2-5,CATSEPGTGETQYF,TGTGCCACCAGTGAACCCGGGACAGGGGAGACCCAGTACTTC
few,TRBV27,.,TRBJ1-1,CASSPTRVGLGHTEAFF,TGTGCCAGCAGTCCCACCCGGGTAGGACTTGGGCACACTGAAGCTTTCTTT
few,TRBV7-2,TRBD2,TRBJ2-7,CASSLGPFRGRDYEQYF,TGTGCCAGCAGCTTAGGGCCCTTTCGCGGGAGGGACTACGAGCAGTACTTC
.,TRBV20-1,TRBD1,TRBJ2-1,CSARVTGGLYNEQFF,TGCAGTGCTAGAGTCACAGGGGGCCTATACAATGAGCAGTTCTTC
.,TRBV6-1,.,TRBJ2-7,CASSGQPRGEQYF,TGTGCCAGCAGTGGGCAGCCTCGCGGAGAGCAGTACTTC
.,TRBV21-1,.,TRBJ2-7,CASSNFKLAGSSYEQYF,TGTGCCAGCAGCAATTTCAAACTAGCGGGATCTAGTTACGAGCAGTACTTC
few,TRBV6-1,TRBD1,TRBJ2-5,CASSLRSQGARETQYF,TGTGCCAGCAGTCTACGGAGCCAGGGGGCGCGGGAGACCCAGTACTTC
few,TRBV7-2,.,TRBJ1-2,CASSLASAARGYTF,TGTGCCAGCAGCTTAGCATCGGCGGCGAGGGGCTACACCTTC
.,TRBV10-3,.,TRBJ2-5,CAISEVKGLFQETQYF,TGTGCCATCAGTGAGGTAAAGGGCCTGTTCCAAGAGACCCAGTACTTC
few,TRBV5-6,TRBD2,TRBJ2-7,CASSHRHGTSRINEQYF,TGTGCCAGCAGCCACAGACATGGGACTAGCAGGATTAATGAGCAGTACTTC
.,TRBV6-5,.,TRBJ1-2,CASSYLGLEGYTF,TGTGCCAGCAGTTATTTGGGGCTTGAGGGCTACACCTTC
.,TRBV12-3/TRBV12-4,.,TRBJ1-5,CASSFQQHNQPQHF,TGTGCCAGCAGTTTTCAACAGCACAATCAGCCCCAGCATTTT
few,TRBV5-1,TRBD2,TRBJ2-3,CASSLGTSGTLNTQYF,TGCGCCAGCAGCTTGGGGACTAGCGGGACCCTCAATACGCAGTATTTT
.,TRBV20-1,TRBD2,TRBJ2-1,CSARRTSGINNEQFF,TGCAGTGCCCGCCGGACTAGCGGGATTAACAATGAGCAGTTCTTC
.,TRBV28,.,TRBJ2-7,CASKGSYEQYF,TGTGCCAGCAAGGGATCCTACGAGCAGTACTTC
.,TRBV12-3/TRBV12-4,TRBD2,TRBJ2-4,CASSLSGSLGNIQYF,TGTGCCAGCAGCCTTAGCGGGAGCCTTGGAAACATTCAGTACTTC
few,TRBV7-2,TRBD1,TRBJ1-2,CASRGGQEDYGYTF,TGTGCCAGCAGAGGCGGACAGGAGGACTATGGCTACACCTTC
.,TRBV5-1,TRBD1,TRBJ2-1,CASSRSAGGMYNEQFF,TGCGCCAGCAGTCGGAGCGCAGGGGGCATGTACAATGAGCAGTTCTTC
.,TRBV7-2,TRBD1,TRBJ2-5,CASSPDRVETQYF,TGTGCCAGCAGCCCTGACAGGGTGGAGACCCAGTACTTC
.,TRBV29-1,.,TRBJ1-1,CSVEFRTGGTEAFF,TGCAGCGTTGAATTCCGAACGGGAGGCACTGAAGCTTTCTTT
.,TRBV5-1,TRBD1,TRBJ2-3,CASSKGTATDTQYF,TGCGCCAGCAGTAAAGGGACAGCCACAGATACGCAGTATTTT
few,TRBV30,.,TRBJ1-2,CAWRSPAGSYTF,TGTGCCTGGAGGTCCCCCGCTGGCAGCTACACCTTC